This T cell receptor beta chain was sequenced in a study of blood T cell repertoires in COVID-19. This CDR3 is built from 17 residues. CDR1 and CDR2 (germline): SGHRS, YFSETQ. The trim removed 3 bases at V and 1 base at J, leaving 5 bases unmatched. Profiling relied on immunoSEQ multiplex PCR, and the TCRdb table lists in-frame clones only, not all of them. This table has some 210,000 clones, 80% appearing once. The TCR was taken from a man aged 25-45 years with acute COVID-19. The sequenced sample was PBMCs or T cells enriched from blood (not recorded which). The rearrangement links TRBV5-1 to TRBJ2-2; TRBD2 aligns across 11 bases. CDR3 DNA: TGCGCCAGCAGCTCCGCCACTAGCGGGGGGAACACCGGGGAGCTGTTTTTT. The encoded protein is CASSSATSGGNTGELFF.